This record concerns one T cell receptor beta chain sequence. Its target is unknown. The data originate from a study of T cells after yellow fever vaccination. Broader study findings: The CD4 compartment and the CD8 compartment contained a small share of clonotypes in common. A large majority of primary-vaccination clones showed up again after the booster (around 96% CD4, around 90% CD8).

Generation of TCR cDNA used 5'RACE template switching (which added a universal primer site and UMIs). TCRdb recomputed calls from the 5' RACE reads with MiXCR, one row per CDR3 protein. The table includes around 550,000 distinct CDR3 sequences, 15% to 20% detected once. The germline gives CDR1 LNHNV, CDR2 YYDKDF (reference sequence). The CDR3 sequence is 15 residues long. Trimming removed 2 bases from V and 2 bases from J, with 12 bases in between. The sequence derives from a young man who received the YFV17D yellow fever vaccine. The chain is built from TRBV15 and TRBJ2-5; a weak D match, TRBD2 (6 bases). The starting material was PBMCs, obtained 15 days after the yellow fever booster vaccination. DNA for the CDR3: TGTGCCACCAGCAGATCCCTCGGACTACAAGAGACCCAGTACTTC. Its translation: CATSRSLGLQETQYF.